This TCR beta chain was captured in a study of CD8+ T cells in alopecia areata. General study findings and limits: Alopecia totalis/universalis scalp especially showed more expanded CD8+ clones than normal scalp.

RNA extraction was followed by reverse transcription into cDNA, which acted as the sequencing template. Measured with immunoSEQ multiplex PCR; TCRdb has only the in-frame clones, and not every one. This table holds around 100,000 clones, less than 70% found once. This clone has a handful of counts. The antigen is undetermined. Per the germline V gene, CDR1 is MNHNS and CDR2 is SASEGT. The CDR3 is made up of 15 amino acids. With 3 bases clipped from V and 0 bases from J, the junction kept 2 bases outside the gene matches. This TCR was recovered from a human donor in good health. Sequencing was done on a sample of CD4+ T cells sorted from blood. This chain joins TRBV6-1 and TRBJ1-3; TRBD1 matches 7 bases. In nucleotides, the CDR3 is TGTGCCAGCAGTGATTCAGGGGGCTCTGGAAACACCATATATTTT. Amino acids: CASSDSGGSGNTIYF.